The T cell receptor (beta chain) under discussion was sequenced for a study of cytomegalovirus exposure and HLA in healthy donors (dated by TCRdb to the late 2010s). Context from the whole study: An earlier analysis of fewer than 750 of the donors reported 276 Gb of sequence data and 95 million to 120 million unique TCR beta sequences obtained from roughly 180 million T cells. Roughly 290 gigabases of sequencing data and around 90 million unique TCR sequences made up an early release that covered approximately 620 HLA-typed donors. The genetic ancestry cluster associated with self-reported Caucasian donors included 65% to 90% of the roughly 410 genotyped donors. The study was designed to test whether signatures of past pathogen exposure could be identified by cataloging public T cell receptors. Using immunosequencing, the study profiled T cell repertoires from 666 subjects and related those repertoires to cytomegalovirus serostatus. In addition to the first cohort of several hundred subjects, a separate validation cohort of approximately 130 different subjects was used. To predict cytomegalovirus infection status, the study brought together high-throughput TCR immunosequencing, statistical association of individual TCRs with disease status, and machine learning. To study patterns of TCR occurrence, a later analysis re-analyzed previously published TCR beta repertoires from around 670 donors and added high-resolution HLA genotyping. Rather than drawing on any new phenotypic data, the later analysis identified candidate immune exposures from TCR beta sequences and the way those sequences occurred across donors. To decide whether each TCR beta V gene segment behaved as functional or pseudogenic, an earlier analysis of some 600 of the donors relied on high-throughput TCR beta sequencing. Donor age, sex, ethnicity and CMV serostatus were collected together with the repertoire data. Genome-wide SNP genotypes for about 65% of the roughly 700 donors were used in a later genetic analysis, which treated that subset as a discovery cohort. All discovery cohort repertoires had been generated using a single sequencing platform. HLA typing included class I and class II loci at four-digit resolution. Typing coverage varied by locus: roughly 629-630 donors for A, B, C, DRB1 and DQB1; roughly 520 for DQA1; about 590 for DPA1; some 470 for DPB1. Five DR-DQ haplotypes were handled as single units for association and clustering, since linkage in the cohort was strong. Across approximately 420 genotyped donors of the cohort, an average of roughly 200,000 unique TCR beta nucleotide sequences per donor were sequenced, and roughly 20% of those sequences were non-productive. The paper's findings and limits, for the study overall: The authors suggested that the approach could potentially be extended to other disease states and immunological phenotypes. A later genetic analysis reported fewer N-insertions in productive TCRs among donors in an Asian-associated ancestry cluster than the roughly 700-donor mean. A cluster of highly shared sequence variants was judged likely to be a technical artifact of the sequencing pipeline. Some IMGT-functional V segments, including TRBV6-2 and TRBV6-3, could not be distinguished by the 87-base-pair reads and were therefore excluded. Because HLA typing was missing for some donors at each locus, association tests included only the typed subset. When HLA alleles, especially DR and DQ, strongly co-occurred, attributing TCR associations to individual alleles was difficult. This cohort had only TCR beta chains sequenced, and the lack of alpha or paired-chain data limited which features could be detected. A further reported finding was that TCR beta sequences accurately predicted the HLA-A and HLA-B alleles for most subjects in the first cohort. V-gene and J-gene trimming of TCR beta chains was associated with a missense DCLRE1C variant in a later genetic analysis, and the association was replicated in an independent cohort. An earlier analysis of 587 of the donors showed that most TCR beta V segments appeared in productive rearrangements either about 90% or about 30% of the time, which broadly matched IMGT annotations. Presence/absence analyses assumed roughly uniform sequencing depth across donors, an assumption that may not hold. A later analysis found that TCR association rates varied across HLA loci, with DRB1 alleles showing the most associated TCRs and HLA-C alleles the fewest. Most TCR sequences were seen in very few donors, while some public TCRs were found in many individuals. A few of the identified cytomegalovirus-associated TCR beta chains were confirmed in vitro to be specific for cytomegalovirus antigens. A later analysis associated 15,000 to 20,000 TCR beta sequences with specific HLA alleles at a false discovery rate of 0.05. The earlier analysis of 450 to 700 of the donors excluded 15 to 20 rarely observed V segments, including chromosome 9 orphons, because counts were too low. The only immune exposure information available for the cohort was CMV serostatus. Linkage disequilibrium might explain the correlated functional status among segregating V segments, but an unknown experimental factor could not be excluded. Most CMV-associated TCR beta chains appeared to be HLA-restricted in a later analysis, and the HLA associations seemed to be driven largely by CMV exposure. The study gave a list of 150 to 200 TCR beta chains associated with cytomegalovirus. In both the original and validation cohorts, the classifier was reported to diagnose cytomegalovirus status with high specificity and sensitivity. According to a later analysis, parvovirus B19, influenza, CMV and Epstein-Barr virus appeared linked to several top co-occurrence clusters. In a later analysis, HLA-associated TCR beta chains were found to be more clonally expanded and to have lower generation probabilities than equally common non-associated chains.

Including cysteine and phenylalanine, the CDR3 has 18 amino acids. Here the CDR3 DNA is all that survives: 54 bases in frame from base 1. CDR1 and CDR2 (SGHTA, FQGTGA) derive from the germline V gene. Ends trimmed: V by 0 bases, J by 6 bases; bases unmatched to a gene: 10. The cohort was made up of under 800 healthy bone marrow donors. Cohort members were all nominally healthy when sampled, although unrecorded immune exposures were likely present. The donor tested CMV seronegative, placing the donor among the 352 seronegative members of the cohort. Every donor gave a peripheral blood sample, and the peripheral blood mononuclear cells from that sample were used for TCR beta sequencing. Genomic DNA was extracted from the blood cell samples with the Qiagen DNeasy Blood Extraction Kit. Library construction relied on the immunoSEQ multiplex PCR assay. A mixture of 60 forward primers for TCR Vbeta segments and 13 reverse primers for TCR Jbeta segments was used in the multiplex PCR. A multiplex PCR assay on genomic DNA amplified the CDR3 region of rearranged TCR beta genes. Amplified TCR beta libraries were sequenced as 87-base-pair reads on the Illumina HiSeq System. The authors processed their data as follows. A later analysis tallied 80 million to 95 million unique TCR beta chains across the 700 or so repertoires, and approximately 11 million of those chains were shared by two or more donors. Raw reads were error-corrected and collapsed into unique sequences by a nearest-neighbor algorithm in which closely related sequences were merged to remove PCR and sequencing errors. Alignment of CDR3 sequences to IMGT reference sequences was used to assign V, D and J gene segments. For a sequence to be retained, at least a six-nucleotide match to both a V gene segment and a J gene segment was required. Rearrangements were classified as productive when the CDR3 lacked stop codons and remained in frame with V and J, and all other rearrangements were classified as non-productive. CDR3 was defined according to IMGT convention as the region running from the second conserved V-encoded cysteine to the conserved J-encoded phenylalanine. The earlier analysis of about 590 of the donors excluded sequences that lacked an unambiguous match to a single V gene segment. In an earlier analysis of some 590 of the donors, V segments were called functional above 56.7% productive rearrangements and were called segregating when the between-donor standard deviation exceeded 5%. To diagnose cytomegalovirus status from the catalog of TCR beta chain sequences, a statistical classification framework was built. In a later analysis, V and J genes were assigned by comparing TCR nucleotide sequences against IMGT/GENE-DB human TR gene sequences. In a later analysis, CDR3 sequences and most-parsimonious VDJ recombination scenarios were assigned using the TCRdist pipeline. In a later analysis, each TCR beta chain was defined by its CDR3 amino acid sequence together with its V-gene family, and reads without a unique V-gene family were excluded. A later analysis removed 592 highly shared, low-generation-probability nucleotide sequences to deal with suspected cross-contamination and a sequencing artifact. In a later analysis, a clonal expansion index for each public chain was calculated from normalized within-repertoire ranks of inferred template counts. A later analysis computed generation probabilities with a VDJ recombination model fitted to out-of-frame rearrangements, and checked the results against IGoR. Hypergeometric tests were used in a later analysis to score TCR-TCR, TCR-HLA and TCR-CMV co-occurrence, with a repertoire-size bias correction applied to the TCR pairs. In a later analysis, false discovery rates were estimated by permuting HLA or CMV assignments 20 times. A later analysis grouped co-occurring TCRs with DBSCAN, adding TCRdist sequence similarity when clustering within HLA-allele-positive subsets. For co-occurrence clustering, repertoires with fewer than 30,000 or more than 120,000 public chains were excluded, along with roughly 5 repertoires with anomalous nucleotide sharing. TCRdb limited this immuneACCESS table to in-frame rearrangements with V and J called. A share of clones is missing; checked studies link under half to unresolved V genes, and the rest is unexplained. V and J calls and clone size are copied from that table; D and trimming were computed from the DNA. In this sample the table shows tens of thousands of clones, approximately 90% of which occur a single time. Jointly, the top ten make up roughly 2.6% of the sample.

Concerning this clone itself: There is no known antigen for this receptor. There are no base qualities to consult, and no much larger clone falls within one base.

The clonotype was recovered from a woman in her late teens or twenties in good health and CMV-seronegative. The chain joins TRBV7-3 to TRBJ2-1; the central 11 bases match TRBD1. Sequenced material: PBMCs. The CDR3 reads CASSLTTDRGPNSNEQFF. The DNA reads as follows: TGTGCCAGCAGCTTAACCACGGACAGGGGGCCAAACAGCAATGAGCAGTTCTTC. The CDR3 plus the reference TRBV7-3 and TRBJ2-1 genes for the other parts give the full variable domain: GAGVSQTPSNKVTEKGKYVELRCDPISGHTALYWYRQSLGQGPEFLIYFQGTGAADDSGLPNDRFFAVRPEGSVSTLKIQRTERGDSAVYLCASSLTTDRGPNSNEQFFGPGTRLTVL.